These 28 T cell receptor beta chains originate from one sample sequenced in a study of blood T cell repertoires in COVID-19. Assay used: immunoSEQ multiplex PCR; TCRdb lists only in-frame clones, some missing. The sample lists 65,000 to 90,000 clones, more than 80% seen once, with 4% to 5.5% in the top ten. Source material: peripheral blood. These receptors all come from a woman at least 80 years old with active or convalescent COVID-19.

The chain is built from TRBV19 and TRBJ1-1; the D is unclear. V was trimmed by 4 bases and J by 2 bases, leaving 8 bases between them. The length of the CDR3 is 13 residues. Germline CDR1 LNHDA, CDR2 SQIVND (reference sequence). The CDR3 here is CASSTTLNTEAFF. Written as DNA, the CDR3 is TGTGCCAGTAGTACAACCCTAAACACTGAAGCTTTCTTT.

The chain couples TRBV7-9 to TRBJ2-5, with TRBD2 matching 10 bases. The V segment lost 5 bases and the J segment 0 bases; nucleotides outside the gene matches: 6. The germline V gene encodes CDR1 SEHNR and CDR2 FQNEAQ (reference sequence). The CDR3 is 16 residues long. This chain's CDR3 is CASSTTSGVHQETQYF. CDR3 DNA: TGTGCCAGCAGCACCACTAGCGGGGTTCACCAAGAGACCCAGTACTTC.

CDR3 sequence (DNA): TGTGCCAGCAGTTTATCCCCGAGGAATGAGCAGTTCTTC. Translation gives CASSLSPRNEQFF. The V call is TRBV27, the J call TRBJ2-1; D ambiguous. In germline, CDR1 is MNHEY, CDR2 SMNVEV (reference sequence). V lost 0 bases and J lost 7, with 7 bases in between. This CDR3 is 13 amino acids long.

V is TRBV7-2 and J is TRBJ2-7, with 9 nucleotides matching TRBD1. CDR1 and CDR2 (germline): SGHTA, FQGNSA. Unmatched junction bases numbered 6, after V lost 4 bases and J lost 2 bases. The CDR3 contains 15 residues. CDR3 sequence (DNA): TGTGCCAGCAGCTCCCCCGGGACAGGGACCTACGAGCAGTACTTC. As protein: CASSSPGTGTYEQYF.

This clone has only a few counts. V gene TRBV19 combines with J gene TRBJ1-1; 7 nucleotides align to TRBD1. Trimming at V came to 6 bases and at J to 10 bases, leaving 11 bases not matched to a gene. The germline CDR1 and CDR2 sequences are LNHDA and SQIVND (reference sequence). CDR3 length equals 13 residues. CDR3 bases: TGTGCCAGTAGGTCGAGGGACAGTTCTCGAGCTTTCTTT. Protein sequence: CASRSRDSSRAFF.

This sequence joins TRBV18 and TRBJ2-3; TRBD2 is a possible D gene (5 bases). Trimming stripped 3 bases from V and 3 bases from J, with 7 bases between. Germline V gives CDR1 KGHSH, CDR2 LQKENI. The CDR3 is made up of 13 amino acids. CDR3 amino acids: CASSPDLTDTQYF. The CDR3 DNA sequence: TGTGCCAGCTCACCGGACTTAACAGATACGCAGTATTTT.

This chain joins TRBV29-1 and TRBJ2-1; TRBD2 agrees at 10 bases. The ends lost 3 bases at V and 5 bases at J; junction bases unmatched: 10. This CDR3 is built from 16 residues. CDR1 SQVTM and CDR2 ANQGSEA come from the germline V gene. The CDR3 reads CSVEGKRGGRNNEQFF. CDR3 bases: TGCAGCGTTGAGGGAAAGCGGGGGGGGCGAAACAATGAGCAGTTCTTC.

V gene TRBV9 combines with J gene TRBJ2-5, with D maybe TRBD2 (6 bases). CDR3 length equals 16 residues. V lost 0 bases, J lost 5 bases, and 17 bases lay in between. Germline V gene data show CDR1 as SGDLS and CDR2 as YYNGEE. DNA for the CDR3: TGTGCCAGCAGCGTAGTTGGGACTTCCATCGGCGAGACCCAGTACTTC. The encoded protein is CASSVVGTSIGETQYF.

The chain uses TRBV10-3 and TRBJ1-5, with D unresolved. V was shortened by 11 bases and J by 3 bases, with 11 bases between the two germline ends. Looked up from germline, CDR1 is ENHRY and CDR2 is SYGVKD. The CDR3 spans 12 residues. This CDR3 is CAYSDYNQPQHF. The DNA of the CDR3 is TGTGCCTATTCGGACTACAATCAGCCCCAGCATTTT.

The chain joins TRBV18 to TRBJ1-5; D may be TRBD1 (5 bases). The CDR3 is 16 amino acids. Germline values: CDR1 KGHSH, CDR2 LQKENI. V was trimmed by 2 bases and J by 3 bases, leaving 14 bases between them. The CDR3, as DNA: TGTGCCAGCTCACCAGTTGGGGCGACCTTCAATCAGCCCCAGCATTTT. Its protein is CASSPVGATFNQPQHF.

On this clone: This same CDR3 is encoded by further DNA sequences in the sample. The chain recombines TRBV19 with TRBJ2-3; D might be TRBD2 (6 bases). V was clipped by 4 bases and J by 0 bases, with 11 bases between them. The germline V gene encodes CDR1 LNHDA and CDR2 SQIVND (reference sequence). CDR3 length equals 15 residues. The CDR3 reads CASSTPGTSTDTQYF. CDR3 coding DNA: TGTGCCAGTAGTACCCCTGGGACTAGCACAGATACGCAGTATTTT.

The rearrangement joins TRBV19 to TRBJ2-7, with 8 nucleotides matching TRBD2. V dropped 6 bases and J dropped 3; count of bases not matched to a gene: 13. This CDR3 comprises 16 residues. Germline V gene lookup returns CDR1 LNHDA and CDR2 SQIVND (reference sequence). This chain's CDR3 is CASRTGGGDLGYEQYF. The CDR3 region has the DNA TGTGCCAGTAGGACCGGGGGGGGTGACTTGGGCTACGAGCAGTACTTC.

This rearrangement joins TRBV4-2 to TRBJ2-2, with TRBD2 identical over 15 bases. Germline loops: CDR1 LGHNA, CDR2 YNFKEQ. The CDR3 loop spans 19 amino acids. V dropped 1 base and J dropped 6; count of bases not matched to a gene: 9. The CDR3 reads CASSQVGTSGGKAAGELFF. DNA for the CDR3: TGTGCCAGCAGCCAAGTCGGGACTAGCGGGGGGAAGGCGGCCGGGGAGCTGTTTTTT.

The chain joins TRBV5-1 to TRBJ2-7, with D perhaps TRBD1 (5 bases). Germline loops: CDR1 SGHRS, CDR2 YFSETQ. V was shortened by 5 bases and J by 2 bases, with 14 bases between the two germline ends. The CDR3 sequence is 14 residues long. The CDR3 spells CASSKGRIAYEQYF. The CDR3 region has the DNA TGCGCCAGCAGTAAGGGGCGTATAGCCTACGAGCAGTACTTC.

The CDR3 reads CASSKGQGRILEAFF. The CDR3 DNA is TGTGCCAGCAGCAAGGGACAGGGGAGGATCCTCGAAGCTTTCTTT. J is TRBJ1-1 and V is TRBV7-9, with 10 bases that match TRBD1. The CDR3 is 15 residues long. Looked up from germline, CDR1 is SEHNR and CDR2 is FQNEAQ (reference sequence). Trimming at V came to 5 bases and at J to 8 bases, leaving 11 bases not matched to a gene. Drawing the rest from reference TRBV7-9 and TRBJ1-1, the complete variable domain is DTGVSQNPRHKITKRGQNVTFRCDPISEHNRLYWYRQTLGQGPEFLTYFQNEAQLEKSRLLSDRFSAERPKGSFSTLEIQRTEQGDSAMYLCASSKGQGRILEAFFGQGTRLTVV.

This sequence joins TRBV30 and TRBJ2-4; no clear D gene. CDR1 and CDR2 (germline): GTSNPN, SVGIG (reference sequence). Trimming took 0 bases from V and 7 from J, leaving 13 bases between them. The CDR3 is 14 residues long. For the CDR3, the DNA is TGTGCCTGGAGTGTCGAGTCGGAGAGGAACATTCAGTACTTC. Translating it yields CAWSVESERNIQYF.

This sequence joins TRBV5-1 and TRBJ2-7; maybe TRBD1 (5 bases). V shed 4 bases and J shed 7 bases, with 15 bases lying between them. The CDR3 contains 13 residues. In germline, CDR1 is SGHRS, CDR2 YFSETQ. The CDR3 DNA is TGCGCCAGCAGCCCGGACAAGACCTGGGAGCAGTACTTC. Encoded protein: CASSPDKTWEQYF.

This chain links TRBV4-3 with TRBJ2-5, with 8 bases that match TRBD1. The J segment lost 5 bases and the V segment lost 1 base, leaving 9 bases of the junction unmatched. CDR1 is LGHNA and CDR2 is YSLEER in the germline V gene. The CDR3 length is 16 residues. Here the CDR3 DNA reads TGCGCCAGCAGCCAAGCTCTCCTCACAGGGGGGGAGACCCAGTACTTC. Translating it yields CASSQALLTGGETQYF.

This clone was seen more than once but under ten times. DNA of the CDR3: TGCGCCAGCAGCGAACTTCTGAACACTGAAGCTTTCTTT. Amino acid sequence: CASSELLNTEAFF. J is TRBJ1-1 and V is TRBV5-1, with D hard to call. CDR3 length equals 13 residues. V was cut by 4 bases and J by 0 bases, with 7 bases left in between. Germline CDR1 reads SGHRS; CDR2 reads YFSETQ. The variable domain in full, completed from reference TRBV5-1 and TRBJ1-1, reads KAGVTQTPRYLIKTRGQQVTLSCSPISGHRSVSWYQQTPGQGLQFLFEYFSETQRNKGNFPGRFSGRQFSNSRSEMNVSTLELGDSALYLCASSELLNTEAFFGQGTRLTVV.

The chain employs TRBV6-5 and TRBJ1-2; 9 nucleotides match TRBD1. The CDR3 sequence is 14 residues long. The V gene's germline CDR1 is MNHEY and CDR2 SVGAGI. The V segment lost 4 bases and the J segment 8 bases; nucleotides outside the gene matches: 8. Written as DNA, the CDR3 is TGTGCCAGCAGTTTACAGGGGGCGACGGGGGGCTACACCTTC. It codes for CASSLQGATGGYTF.

This rearrangement joins TRBV10-1 to TRBJ2-2; 7 nucleotides agree with TRBD2. Germline V lookup: CDR1 WNHNN, CDR2 SYGVQD (reference sequence). The CDR3 sequence is 14 residues long. V shed 6 bases and J 2 bases; nucleotides not matched to a gene: 3. The CDR3 loop is CASSRDYNTGELFF. The CDR3 coding sequence is TGCGCCAGCAGCCGGGACTATAACACCGGGGAGCTGTTTTTT.

This clone appeared a single time. CDR3 DNA: TGTGCCAGCAGCCCTAGCCCTAGACGGGGGGGGCGTTTTGTCGAGCAGTACTTC. Translated, it gives CASSPSPRRGGRFVEQYF. V and J are TRBV7-2 and TRBJ2-7, with TRBD2 matching over 8 bases. Germline V gene data show CDR1 as SGHTA and CDR2 as FQGNSA. V shed 5 bases and J 6 bases; nucleotides not matched to a gene: 21. The CDR3 is 18 residues long.

This clone was seen only a few times. The gene calls are TRBV19 and TRBJ1-3; 7 bases agree with TRBD1. The CDR3 loop spans 14 amino acids. V lost 6 bases, J lost 4 bases, and 6 bases stayed unmatched. CDR1 is LNHDA, CDR2 SQIVND, per germline (reference sequence). The CDR3 spells CASSSGTAGNTIYF. For the CDR3, the DNA is TGTGCCAGTAGCTCCGGGACAGCGGGAAACACCATATATTTT.

This chain links TRBV9 with TRBJ1-2; the D gene is possibly TRBD1 (5 bases). Trimming pared 6 bases from V and 3 bases from J, leaving 21 bases between. Germline V gene data show CDR1 as SGDLS and CDR2 as YYNGEE. This CDR3 is built from 16 residues. The CDR3 here is CASNLNPGREYYGYTF. As DNA, the CDR3 is TGTGCCAGCAACTTGAACCCGGGACGGGAGTACTATGGCTACACCTTC. The entire variable domain, with the rest obtained from reference TRBV9 and TRBJ1-2, is as follows: DSGVTQTPKHLITATGQRVTLRCSPRSGDLSVYWYQQSLDQGLQFLIQYYNGEERAKGNILERFSAQQFPDLHSELNLSSLELGDSALYFCASNLNPGREYYGYTFGSGTRLTVV.

J is TRBJ1-1 and V is TRBV3-1 (or the pseudogene TRBV3-2); 7 bases align to TRBD1. The CDR3 spans 14 residues. Germline V gene sequence: CDR1 LGHDT, CDR2 YNNKEL (reference sequence). After removal of 2 bases from V and 6 bases from J, the junction contained 6 bases not matched to a gene. This CDR3 is CASSQLYRGSEAFF. In DNA form, the CDR3 reads TGTGCCAGCAGCCAATTGTACAGGGGATCTGAAGCTTTCTTT.

The table lists this clone with a count of one. This chain uses TRBV5-4 with TRBJ2-2; the D gene is possibly TRBD1 (6 bases). The ends were cut back, 6 bases at V and 4 bases at J, with 16 bases in the middle. The CDR3 spans 15 residues. Germline CDR1 reads SGHNT; CDR2 reads YYREEE (reference sequence). CDR3 in amino acids: CASTRDLGATGELFF. CDR3 in DNA: TGTGCCAGCACCCGGGACCTGGGGGCCACCGGGGAGCTGTTTTTT.

The chain couples TRBV7-9 to TRBJ2-7, with TRBD2 matching 8 bases. V lost 0 bases, J lost 6 bases, and 10 bases stayed unmatched. The germline V gene encodes CDR1 SEHNR and CDR2 FQNEAQ (reference sequence). The CDR3 has 16 amino acids. CDR3 protein: CASSLAYQREISEQYF. As DNA, the CDR3 is TGTGCCAGCAGCTTAGCGTATCAGCGGGAGATATCCGAGCAGTACTTC. Complete variable domain (other parts from reference TRBV7-9 and TRBJ2-7): DTGVSQNPRHKITKRGQNVTFRCDPISEHNRLYWYRQTLGQGPEFLTYFQNEAQLEKSRLLSDRFSAERPKGSFSTLEIQRTEQGDSAMYLCASSLAYQREISEQYFGPGTRLTVT.

The V gene is TRBV6-1, the J gene TRBJ2-7; the D gene is possibly TRBD1 (6 bases). Per the germline V gene, CDR1 is MNHNS and CDR2 is SASEGT. The CDR3 extends over 15 amino acids. The V end was cut by 1 base, the J end by 1 base, with 11 bases between. The CDR3 region is CASSEGAGVSYEQYF. The CDR3 DNA reads TGTGCCAGCAGTGAAGGGGCAGGGGTATCCTACGAGCAGTACTTC.